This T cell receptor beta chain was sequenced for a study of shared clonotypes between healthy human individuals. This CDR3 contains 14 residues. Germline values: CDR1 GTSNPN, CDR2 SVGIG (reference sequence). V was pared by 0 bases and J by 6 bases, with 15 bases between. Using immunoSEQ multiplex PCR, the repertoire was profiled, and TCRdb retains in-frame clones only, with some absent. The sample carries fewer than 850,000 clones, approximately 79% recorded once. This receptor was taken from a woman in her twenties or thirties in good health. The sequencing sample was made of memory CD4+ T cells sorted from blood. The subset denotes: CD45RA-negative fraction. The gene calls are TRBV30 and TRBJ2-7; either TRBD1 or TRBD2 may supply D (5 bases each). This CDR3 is CAWSVSRLGPEQYF. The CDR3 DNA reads TGTGCCTGGAGTGTAAGTAGGTTGGGACCCGAGCAGTACTTC. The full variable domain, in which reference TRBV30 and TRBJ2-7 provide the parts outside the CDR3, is SQTIHQWPATLVQPVGSPLSLECTVEGTSNPNLYWYRQAAGRGLQLLFYSVGIGQISSEVPQNLSASRPQDRQFILSSKKLLLSDSGFYLCAWSVSRLGPEQYFGPGTRLTVT.